What follows are 21 T cell receptor beta chains derived from one specimen sequenced in a study of blood T cells in healthy people across ages. Together with a sample-barcoded 5' primer, a J-beta primer mix was included in a second PCR lasting about 7 to 12 cycles. One entry per CDR3 protein, called by TCRdb with MiXCR from the 5' RACE reads. The data hold nearly 800,000 distinct CDR3 sequences, with around 25% observed a single time. A further study also used this sample, focusing on T cells of mothers and their children.

The sample consisted of blood. These receptors all come from a boy aged 5-17 years in good health.

This sequence joins TRBV9 and TRBJ2-3, with TRBD1 as a possible D gene (6 bases). V was shortened by 6 bases and J by 2 bases, with 10 bases between the two germline ends. The length of the CDR3 is 13 residues. The germline gives CDR1 SGDLS, CDR2 YYNGEE. CDR3: CASKGVNTDTQYF. CDR3 DNA: TGTGCCAGCAAGGGGGTAAACACAGATACGCAGTATTTT. Full variable domain (remainder filled in from reference TRBV9 and TRBJ2-3): DSGVTQTPKHLITATGQRVTLRCSPRSGDLSVYWYQQSLDQGLQFLIQYYNGEERAKGNILERFSAQQFPDLHSELNLSSLELGDSALYFCASKGVNTDTQYFGPGTRLTVL.

This clonotype has just a few counts. J is TRBJ2-5 and V is TRBV12-3 or TRBV12-4, with 8 bases that match TRBD1. The CDR3 has 14 amino acids. V lost 4 bases to trimming and J lost 5 bases; unmatched junction nucleotides: 6. CDR3 residues: CASSSLTGVETQYF. Here the CDR3 DNA reads TGTGCCAGCAGTTCTTTGACAGGGGTGGAGACCCAGTACTTC.

This clonotype came up a few times. The chain has TRBV7-2 and TRBJ2-6; D is undetermined. This CDR3 comprises 14 residues. Germline V gene sequence: CDR1 SGHTA, CDR2 FQGNSA. V lost 5 bases and J 3 bases, leaving 8 bases between the germline ends. The CDR3: CASSLVGGANVLTF. In DNA form, the CDR3 reads TGTGCCAGCAGCCTCGTCGGTGGGGCCAACGTCCTGACTTTC. The full variable domain, with the rest looked up from reference TRBV7-2 and TRBJ2-6, is GAGVSQSPSNKVTEKGKDVELRCDPISGHTALYWYRQSLGQGLEFLIYFQGNSAPDKSGLPSDRFSAERTGGSVSTLTIQRTQQEDSAVYLCASSLVGGANVLTFGAGSRLTVL.

This clonotype has more than one count but fewer than ten. The rearrangement joins TRBV4-3 to TRBJ2-5; 12 bases map to TRBD2. The DNA end is more similar to TRBJ2-7, so the J call may be wrong. The CDR3 contains 18 residues. The germline V gene encodes CDR1 LGHNA and CDR2 YSLEER. CDR3: CASSQEASGRGPSYEQYF. The CDR3 DNA sequence: TGCGCCAGCAGCCAAGAGGCTAGCGGGAGGGGTCCCTCCTACGAGCAGTACTTC.

The genes are TRBV20-1 and TRBJ2-1; 9 bases match TRBD2. V was clipped by 0 bases and J by 7 bases; unmatched bases: 7. The germline CDR1 and CDR2 sequences are DFQATT and SNEGSKA (reference sequence). This CDR3 region has 15 residues. CDR3 loop: CSARDPALAGNEQFF. CDR3 DNA sequence: TGCAGTGCTAGAGATCCCGCTCTAGCGGGAAATGAGCAGTTCTTC.

The chain carries TRBV19 and TRBJ1-2; D gene uncertain. The ends were cut back, 3 bases at V and 2 bases at J, with 4 bases in the middle. CDR1 is LNHDA and CDR2 is SQIVND in the germline V gene (reference sequence). This CDR3 region has 12 residues. The CDR3 DNA reads TGTGCCAGTAGTATGGTGAACTATGGCTACACCTTC. As protein: CASSMVNYGYTF.

V is TRBV7-9 and J is TRBJ2-3; TRBD2 matches at 8 bases. The CDR3 sequence is 16 residues long. Germline CDR1 reads SEHNR; CDR2 reads FQNEAQ (reference sequence). J lost 3 bases, V lost 5 bases, and 10 bases had no gene match. CDR3 DNA sequence: TGTGCCAGCAGCCCCCAATGGGGCGGGGGGACAGATACGCAGTATTTT. Its protein is CASSPQWGGGTDTQYF.

This clonotype occurred a few times. This chain connects TRBV5-1 to TRBJ1-1, with D possibly TRBD1 on 6 matching bases. This CDR3 contains 13 residues. CDR1 SGHRS and CDR2 YFSETQ come from the germline V gene. Trimming pared 5 bases from V and 8 bases from J, leaving 16 bases between. DNA for the CDR3: TGCGCCAGCAGTTCTCGACAGGAAAGAGAAGCTTTCTTT. It is translated as CASSSRQEREAFF. Full variable domain (outside the CDR3, taken from reference TRBV5-1 and TRBJ1-1): KAGVTQTPRYLIKTRGQQVTLSCSPISGHRSVSWYQQTPGQGLQFLFEYFSETQRNKGNFPGRFSGRQFSNSRSEMNVSTLELGDSALYLCASSSRQEREAFFGQGTRLTVV.

The V and J genes are TRBV28 and TRBJ1-5; 8 bases are a match to TRBD1. V lost 5 bases, J lost 7 bases, and 4 bases stayed unmatched. Looked up from germline, CDR1 is MDHEN and CDR2 is SYDVKM. The CDR3 spans 13 residues. DNA for the CDR3: TGTGCCAGCAGTGACAGGGGTGGCCAGCCCCAGCATTTT. Translating it yields CASSDRGGQPQHF.

The J gene is TRBJ1-5, the V gene TRBV20-1, with TRBD1 matching over 10 bases. The trim removed 1 base at V and 4 bases at J, leaving 10 bases unmatched. The CDR3 has 17 residues. Per the germline V gene, CDR1 is DFQATT and CDR2 is SNEGSKA (reference sequence). This CDR3 reads CSARVRQGAPGNQPQHF. The CDR3 nucleotides are TGCAGTGCTAGAGTCCGACAGGGGGCGCCGGGGAATCAGCCCCAGCATTTT.

This clonotype occurred a few times. V usage is TRBV20-1 and J usage is TRBJ2-2; a weak D match, TRBD1 (5 bases). V shed 3 bases and J shed 5 bases, with 7 bases lying between them. Looked up from germline, CDR1 is DFQATT and CDR2 is SNEGSKA (reference sequence). The CDR3 is 12 residues long. The CDR3 nucleotides are TGCAGTGCTAGGGGGCTTACCGGGGAGCTGTTTTTT. It specifies CSARGLTGELFF.

This clonotype was counted only a few times. This chain uses TRBV6-2 or TRBV6-3 with TRBJ2-1; D not resolved. The J call may be in error: the DNA end matches TRBJ2-5 better. Per the germline V gene, CDR1 is MNHEY and CDR2 is SVGEGT. The CDR3 length is 11 residues. In DNA form, the CDR3 reads TGTGCCAGCAGAACCTTAAAGACCCAGTACTTC. It encodes CASRTLKTQYF.

J is TRBJ2-1 and V is TRBV20-1, with TRBD2 matching 8 bases. V was pared by 4 bases and J by 3 bases, with 5 bases of the junction left unmatched. The CDR3 spans 14 residues. CDR1 and CDR2 (germline): DFQATT, SNEGSKA (reference sequence). CDR3 residues: CSAILAGYYNEQFF. In DNA, the CDR3 is TGCAGTGCTATTCTAGCGGGTTACTACAATGAGCAGTTCTTC.

The chain uses TRBV28 and TRBJ2-1; 7 nucleotides align to TRBD2. Germline CDR1 and CDR2: MDHEN and SYDVKM. The CDR3 contains 16 residues. J gave up 4 bases and V 4 bases, and 10 bases lay outside the gene matches. CDR3 bases: TGTGCCAGCAGTTCCCCGGGAGCGGGGATTTACAATGAGCAGTTCTTC. Protein product: CASSSPGAGIYNEQFF.

This chain uses TRBV7-2 with TRBJ2-7; TRBD1 matches at 8 bases. Germline V gene data show CDR1 as SGHTA and CDR2 as FQGNSA. CDR3 size: 14 residues. The V segment lost 1 base and the J segment 7 bases; nucleotides outside the gene matches: 6. DNA of the CDR3: TGTGCCAGCAGCTTAGGACAGGGGACGGGTGAGCAGTACTTC. Its protein product is CASSLGQGTGEQYF.

This chain links TRBV27 with TRBJ1-4; 7 positions agree with TRBD1. Germline lookup yields CDR1 MNHEY and CDR2 SMNVEV (reference sequence). This CDR3 is built from 18 residues. Trimming took 5 bases from V and 10 from J; bases not matched to a gene: 22. The chain's CDR3 is CASSPTRTGIGGEGKLFF. The CDR3 nucleotides are TGTGCCAGCAGTCCCACCCGGACAGGAATTGGGGGGGAGGGAAAACTGTTTTTT.

This clonotype was seen a few times. V is TRBV20-1 and J is TRBJ2-2; perhaps D is TRBD1 or TRBD2 (6 bases each). The CDR3 loop spans 14 amino acids. The V and J ends lost 6 bases and 0 bases respectively, with 11 bases between them. The germline gives CDR1 DFQATT, CDR2 SNEGSKA (reference sequence). CDR3 coding DNA: TGCAGTGCAAAGGGGGGTTCGAACACCGGGGAGCTGTTTTTT. Translated: CSAKGGSNTGELFF.

This clonotype was observed a few times. The chain combines TRBV20-1 with TRBJ1-2; D call uncertain. The CDR3 loop spans 14 amino acids. Trimming left V 0 bases short and J 4 bases short, with 12 bases between. Germline V CDR1 and CDR2: DFQATT, SNEGSKA (reference sequence). The CDR3 sequence is CSARDRVSGYGYTF. As DNA, the CDR3 is TGCAGTGCTAGAGATAGGGTCAGCGGCTATGGCTACACCTTC.

A few counts support this clonotype. The chain recombines TRBV2 with TRBJ2-5; tentatively, D is TRBD1 (5 bases). Trimming stripped 1 base from V and 3 bases from J, with 9 bases between. Germline V lookup: CDR1 SNHLY, CDR2 FYNNEI. The CDR3 covers 14 residues. The CDR3 DNA follows: TGTGCCAGCAGTGAAGGACAGATCGAAGAGACCCAGTACTTC. Amino acids: CASSEGQIEETQYF.

The chain couples TRBV5-1 to TRBJ1-4, with D possibly matching TRBD1 (6 bases). This CDR3 region has 13 residues. The germline gives CDR1 SGHRS, CDR2 YFSETQ. Trimming shortened V by 7 bases and J by 4 bases, and 11 bases separated the two germline ends. Here the CDR3 DNA reads TGCGCCAGCCAGACAGGAGATAATGAAAAACTGTTTTTT. As protein: CASQTGDNEKLFF.

The chain has TRBV9 and TRBJ2-3; 9 bases fit TRBD2. CDR1 and CDR2 from the germline V gene are SGDLS and YYNGEE. V shed 0 bases, J shed 5 bases, and the junction held 4 bases outside the gene matches. The CDR3 has 15 amino acids. The CDR3 loop reads CASSVVAGVIDTQYF. In nucleotides, the CDR3 is TGTGCCAGCAGCGTAGTAGCGGGAGTGATAGATACGCAGTATTTT.